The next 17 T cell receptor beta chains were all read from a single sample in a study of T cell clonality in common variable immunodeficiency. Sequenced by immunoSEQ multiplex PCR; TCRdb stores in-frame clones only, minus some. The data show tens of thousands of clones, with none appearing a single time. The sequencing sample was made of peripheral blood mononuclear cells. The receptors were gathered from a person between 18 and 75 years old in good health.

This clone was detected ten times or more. CDR3 DNA (partial): TGCAGCGGCCAGGGGGCCGGAGGC. This codes for CSGQGAGG. The CDR3, in full, reads CSGQGAGGYTF. The J gene is TRBJ1-2, the V gene TRBV29-1; TRBD1 agrees at 8 bases. Sequencing ends 3 residues short of the CDR3 end; the germline J gene provides the rest. Germline V gene sequence: CDR1 SQVTM, CDR2 ANQGSEA. This CDR3 has 11 residues.

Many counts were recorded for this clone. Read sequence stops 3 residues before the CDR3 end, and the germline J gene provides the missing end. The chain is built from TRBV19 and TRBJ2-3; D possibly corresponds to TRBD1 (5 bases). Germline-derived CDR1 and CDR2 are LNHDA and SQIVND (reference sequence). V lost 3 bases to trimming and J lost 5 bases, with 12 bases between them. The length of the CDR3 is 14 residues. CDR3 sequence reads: CASSMAGRVDTQYF. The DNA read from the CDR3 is TGTGCCAGTAGTATGGCAGGGCGTGTAGATACG.

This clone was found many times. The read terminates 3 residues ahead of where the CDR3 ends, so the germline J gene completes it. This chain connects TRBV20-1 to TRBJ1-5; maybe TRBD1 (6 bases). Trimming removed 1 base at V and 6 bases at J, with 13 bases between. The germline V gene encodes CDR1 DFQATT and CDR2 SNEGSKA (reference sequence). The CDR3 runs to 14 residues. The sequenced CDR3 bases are TGCAGTGCTAGAGCGGCGGCAGGGGCTCAGCCC. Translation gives CSARAAAGAQP. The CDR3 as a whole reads CSARAAAGAQPQHF.

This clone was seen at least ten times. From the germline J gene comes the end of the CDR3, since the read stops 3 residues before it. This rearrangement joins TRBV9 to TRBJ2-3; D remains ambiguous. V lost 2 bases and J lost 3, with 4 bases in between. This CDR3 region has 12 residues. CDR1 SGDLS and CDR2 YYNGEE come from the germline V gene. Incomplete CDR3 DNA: TGTGCCAGCAGCGTCCTTACAGATACG. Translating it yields CASSVLTDT. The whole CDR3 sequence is CASSVLTDTQYF.

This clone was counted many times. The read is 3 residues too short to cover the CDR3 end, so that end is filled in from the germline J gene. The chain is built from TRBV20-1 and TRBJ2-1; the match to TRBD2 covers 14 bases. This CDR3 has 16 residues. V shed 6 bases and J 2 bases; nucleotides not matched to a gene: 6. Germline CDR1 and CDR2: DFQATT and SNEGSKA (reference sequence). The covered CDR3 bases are TGCAGTGCACGGACTAGCGGGGGGAAGACCTACAATGAG. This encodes CSARTSGGKTYNE. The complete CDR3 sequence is CSARTSGGKTYNEQFF.

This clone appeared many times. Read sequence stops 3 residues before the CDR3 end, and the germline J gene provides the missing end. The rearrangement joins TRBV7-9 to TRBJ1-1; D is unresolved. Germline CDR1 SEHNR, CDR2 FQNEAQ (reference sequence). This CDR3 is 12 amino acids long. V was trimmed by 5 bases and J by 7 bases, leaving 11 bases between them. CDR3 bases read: TGTGCCAGCAGCCCCCGGGTGGGTGAA. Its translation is CASSPRVGE. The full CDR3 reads CASSPRVGEAFF.

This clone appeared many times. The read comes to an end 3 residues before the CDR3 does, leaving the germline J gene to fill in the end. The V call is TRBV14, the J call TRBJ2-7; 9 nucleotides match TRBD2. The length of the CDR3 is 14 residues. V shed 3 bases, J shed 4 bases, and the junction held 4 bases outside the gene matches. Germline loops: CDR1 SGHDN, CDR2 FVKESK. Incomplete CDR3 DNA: TGTGCCAGCAGCCAGTACAGCGGGGGGTACGAG. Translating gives CASSQYSGGYE. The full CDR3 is CASSQYSGGYEQYF.

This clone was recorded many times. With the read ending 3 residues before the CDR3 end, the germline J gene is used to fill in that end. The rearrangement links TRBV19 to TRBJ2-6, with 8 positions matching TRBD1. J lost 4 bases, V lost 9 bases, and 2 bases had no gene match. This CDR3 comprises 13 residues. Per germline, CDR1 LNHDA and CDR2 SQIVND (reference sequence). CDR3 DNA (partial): TGTGCCAGCAGGGGGCAAGGGGCCAACGTC. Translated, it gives CASRGQGANV. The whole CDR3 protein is CASRGQGANVLTF. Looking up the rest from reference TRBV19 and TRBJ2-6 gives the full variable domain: DGGITQSPKYLFRKEGQNVTLSCEQNLNHDAMYWYRQDPGQGLRLIYYSQIVNDFQKGDIAEGYSVSREKKESFPLTVTSAQKNPTAFYLCASRGQGANVLTFGAGSRLTVL.

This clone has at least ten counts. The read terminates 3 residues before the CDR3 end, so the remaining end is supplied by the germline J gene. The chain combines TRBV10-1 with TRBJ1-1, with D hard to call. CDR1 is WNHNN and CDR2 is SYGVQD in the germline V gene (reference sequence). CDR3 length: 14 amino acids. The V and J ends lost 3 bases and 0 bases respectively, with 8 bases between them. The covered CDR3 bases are TGCGCCAGCAGTGATGGCGGCCTGAACACTGAA. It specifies CASSDGGLNTE. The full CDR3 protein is CASSDGGLNTEAFF.

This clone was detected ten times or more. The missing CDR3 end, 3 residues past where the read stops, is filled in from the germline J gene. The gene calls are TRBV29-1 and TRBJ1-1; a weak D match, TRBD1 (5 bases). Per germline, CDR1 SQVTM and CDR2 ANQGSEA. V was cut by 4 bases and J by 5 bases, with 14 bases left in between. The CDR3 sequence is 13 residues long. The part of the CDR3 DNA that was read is TGCAGCGTTGTAACTGGGGCCGGGACTGAA. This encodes CSVVTGAGTE. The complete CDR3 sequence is CSVVTGAGTEAFF.

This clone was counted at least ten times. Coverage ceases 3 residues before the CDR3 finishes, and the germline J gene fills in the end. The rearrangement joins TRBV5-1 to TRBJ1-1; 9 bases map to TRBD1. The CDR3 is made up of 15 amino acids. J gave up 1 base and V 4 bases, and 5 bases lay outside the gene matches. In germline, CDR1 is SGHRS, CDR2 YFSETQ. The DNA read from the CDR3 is TGCGCCAGCAGCCTGCAGGGACAGGGGAACACTGAA. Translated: CASSLQGQGNTE. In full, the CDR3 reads CASSLQGQGNTEAFF.

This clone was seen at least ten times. The sequenced CDR3 bases are TGCGCCAGCAGCCTGGACCCGCAGGGTAGCACAGATACG. This encodes CASSLDPQGSTDT. The complete CDR3 sequence is CASSLDPQGSTDTQYF. The chain uses TRBV5-1 and TRBJ2-3; tentative D call: TRBD1 (5 bases). The read ends 3 residues before the CDR3 terminus; that terminus is restored from the germline J gene. Per the germline V gene, CDR1 is SGHRS and CDR2 is YFSETQ. This CDR3 region has 16 residues. Trimming left V 4 bases short and J 0 bases short, with 15 bases between.

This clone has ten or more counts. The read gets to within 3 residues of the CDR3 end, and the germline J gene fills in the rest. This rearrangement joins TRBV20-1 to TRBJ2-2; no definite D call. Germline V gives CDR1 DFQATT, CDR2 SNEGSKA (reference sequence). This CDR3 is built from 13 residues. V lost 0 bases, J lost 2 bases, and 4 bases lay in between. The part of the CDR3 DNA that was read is TGCAGTGCTAGAGAGGCTAACACCGGGGAG. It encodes CSAREANTGE. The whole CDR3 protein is CSAREANTGELFF.

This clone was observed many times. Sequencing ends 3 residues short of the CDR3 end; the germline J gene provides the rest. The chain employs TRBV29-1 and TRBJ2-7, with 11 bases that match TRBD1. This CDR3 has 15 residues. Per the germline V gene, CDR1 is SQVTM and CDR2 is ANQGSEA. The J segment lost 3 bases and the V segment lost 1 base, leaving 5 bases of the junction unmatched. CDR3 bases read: TGCAGCGTTGAAGCCGAGGACAGGGGGCTCTACGAG. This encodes CSVEAEDRGLYE. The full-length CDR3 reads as CSVEAEDRGLYEQYF.

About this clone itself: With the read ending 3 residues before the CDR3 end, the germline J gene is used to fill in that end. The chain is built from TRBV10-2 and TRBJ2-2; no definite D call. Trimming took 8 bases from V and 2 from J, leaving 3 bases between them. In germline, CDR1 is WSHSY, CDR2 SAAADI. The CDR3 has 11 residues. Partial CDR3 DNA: TGCGCCAGCCTCAACACCGGGGAG. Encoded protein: CASLNTGE. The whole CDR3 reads CASLNTGELFF.

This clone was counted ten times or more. CDR3 DNA, as far as it was read: TGTGCCTGGATGGGTAGCGGGGGGCACACAGATACG. Translated, it gives CAWMGSGGHTDT. The full CDR3 sequence reads CAWMGSGGHTDTQYF. V gene TRBV30 combines with J gene TRBJ2-3; 10 positions agree with TRBD2. The read halts 3 residues ahead of the CDR3 end, with the missing end drawn from the germline J gene. In germline, CDR1 is GTSNPN, CDR2 SVGIG (reference sequence). The CDR3 loop spans 15 amino acids. V dropped 4 bases and J dropped 2; count of bases not matched to a gene: 6.

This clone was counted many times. The DNA read from the CDR3 is TGTGCCTGGAGTTGGTTCGGCAATGAG. Translation gives CAWSWFGNE. The entire CDR3 is CAWSWFGNEQFF. This chain joins TRBV30 and TRBJ2-1; D is uncertain. The CDR3 end is not reached by the read, which stops 3 residues before it; the germline J gene fills it in. In germline, CDR1 is GTSNPN, CDR2 SVGIG (reference sequence). CDR3 length equals 12 residues. Trimming removed 2 bases from V and 6 bases from J, with 8 bases in between.